Following are 16 T cell receptor beta chains from one sample sequenced in a study of coeliac disease. Sequenced by immunoSEQ multiplex PCR; TCRdb stores in-frame clones only, minus some. This sample has around 3,100 clones, with about two thirds found just once. Sequencing was carried out using intraepithelial lymphocytes from the gut. These receptors came from a middle-aged woman.

The J gene is TRBJ2-5, the V gene TRBV2, with D possibly TRBD2 on 6 matching bases. This CDR3 has 14 amino acids. Germline-derived CDR1 and CDR2 are SNHLY and FYNNEI. V was trimmed by 3 bases and J by 4 bases, leaving 12 bases between them. The CDR3 sequence: CASSERQGGETQYF. The CDR3 nucleotides read TGTGCCAGCAGTGAGAGGCAGGGAGGAGAGACCCAGTACTTC.

This clone was detected a few times. The chain employs TRBV27 and TRBJ2-1, with 14 bases that match TRBD2. This CDR3 spans 16 amino acids. V lost 5 bases, J lost 9 bases, and 9 bases stayed unmatched. The germline V gene has CDR1 MNHEY and CDR2 SMNVEV (reference sequence). The CDR3 nucleotides read TGTGCCAGCAGTCCGCTGAGACTAGCGGGAGGGGGTGAGCAGTTCTTC. It translates to CASSPLRLAGGGEQFF.

This clone was found once. The genes are TRBV28 and TRBJ2-7; 8 nucleotides align to TRBD1. The CDR3 length is 15 residues. Germline V gene data show CDR1 as MDHEN and CDR2 as SYDVKM. V lost 5 bases, J lost 5 bases, and 11 bases stayed unmatched. CDR3 sequence (DNA): TGTGCCAGCAGTCCCCGGACAGGGAGGAGCGACGAGCAGTACTTC. It encodes CASSPRTGRSDEQYF.

As to this clone: Other DNA sequences in this specimen translate into the identical CDR3. The DNA of the CDR3 is TGTGCCAGCAGCGGGACTAGCGGAAGCACAGATACGCAGTATTTT. Its protein product is CASSGTSGSTDTQYF. The chain employs TRBV9 and TRBJ2-3; 10 bases fit TRBD2. The CDR3 consists of 15 residues. V trimming: 3 bases; J trimming: 0 bases; junction bases outside the gene matches: 1. Germline values: CDR1 SGDLS, CDR2 YYNGEE.

The CDR3 loop is CASSLRLAAYNEQFF. The CDR3 region has the DNA TGTGCCAGTAGTCTAAGACTAGCGGCCTACAATGAGCAGTTCTTC. This chain connects TRBV19 to TRBJ2-1; TRBD2 matches 9 bases. The V and J ends lost 5 bases and 2 bases, in that order; junction bases with no gene match: 4. Germline CDR1 reads LNHDA; CDR2 reads SQIVND (reference sequence). The CDR3 has 15 amino acids. Full variable domain (remainder filled in from reference TRBV19 and TRBJ2-1): DGGITQSPKYLFRKEGQNVTLSCEQNLNHDAMYWYRQDPGQGLRLIYYSQIVNDFQKGDIAEGYSVSREKKESFPLTVTSAQKNPTAFYLCASSLRLAAYNEQFFGPGTRLTVL.

This clone occurred a few times. This chain uses TRBV11-2 with TRBJ2-6; D uncertain. V lost 8 bases and J 0 bases, leaving 8 bases between the germline ends. Germline values: CDR1 SGHAT, CDR2 FQNNGV. The CDR3 totals 14 residues. The CDR3: CASRSYSGANVLTF. The CDR3 DNA reads TGTGCCAGCCGCTCCTACTCTGGGGCCAACGTCCTGACTTTC.

Only a few counts were recorded for this clone. The chain links TRBV28 to TRBJ1-2, with D hard to call. V shed 2 bases and J shed 8 bases, with 12 bases lying between them. CDR3 size: 13 residues. Germline CDR1 reads MDHEN; CDR2 reads SYDVKM. The CDR3 loop is CASSLPHTVGYTF. CDR3 sequence (DNA): TGTGCCAGCAGTTTACCCCACACCGTCGGCTACACCTTC.

V usage is TRBV6-1 and J usage is TRBJ1-1; TRBD1 agrees at 8 bases. Germline values: CDR1 MNHNS, CDR2 SASEGT. The CDR3 runs to 15 residues. The V gene end was trimmed by 4 bases and the J gene end by 1 base; junction bases not matched to a gene: 5. This CDR3 reads CASSARGTGNTEAFF. CDR3 nucleotides: TGTGCCAGCAGTGCCCGTGGGACAGGGAACACTGAAGCTTTCTTT.

This chain joins TRBV30 and TRBJ2-3; possible D gene TRBD2, 7 bases. The CDR3 consists of 12 residues. The germline V gene has CDR1 GTSNPN and CDR2 SVGIG (reference sequence). V was clipped by 0 bases and J by 15 bases, with 16 bases between them. The CDR3: CAWSVGAGESYF. The CDR3 coding sequence is TGTGCCTGGAGTGTGGGGGCGGGAGAATCTTATTTT.

The V and J genes are TRBV5-5 and TRBJ1-2, with 7 positions matching TRBD1. The CDR3 is 15 residues long. V trimming: 0 bases; J trimming: 0 bases; junction bases outside the gene matches: 2. The germline V gene encodes CDR1 SGHKS and CDR2 YYEKEE (reference sequence). CDR3 amino acids: CASSLGGTANYGYTF. The CDR3 DNA reads as TGTGCCAGCAGCTTGGGCGGGACAGCTAACTATGGCTACACCTTC. Supplemented by reference TRBV5-5 and TRBJ1-2, the full variable domain reads DAGVTQSPTHLIKTRGQQVTLRCSPISGHKSVSWYQQVLGQGPQFIFQYYEKEERGRGNFPDRFSARQFPNYSSELNVNALLLGDSALYLCASSLGGTANYGYTFGSGTRLTVV.

The V gene is TRBV5-6, the J gene TRBJ2-2; D perhaps matches TRBD1 (6 bases). V lost 2 bases to trimming and J lost 6 bases, with 23 bases between them. Germline V gene data show CDR1 as SGHDT and CDR2 as YYEEEE. The CDR3 loop spans 18 amino acids. CDR3 coding DNA: TGTGCCAGCAGCTTTACTTCTTTCACAGGGATCAAGCCCGGGGAGCTGTTTTTT. As protein: CASSFTSFTGIKPGELFF.

This clone was detected only a few times. J is TRBJ2-1 and V is TRBV6-5; 7 bases are a match to TRBD2. This CDR3 is 13 amino acids long. With 5 bases clipped from V and 8 bases from J, the junction kept 6 bases outside the gene matches. Germline V gene data show CDR1 as MNHEY and CDR2 as SVGAGI. The CDR3 is CASSEDTSDEQFF. The CDR3 DNA is TGTGCCAGCAGTGAAGATACTAGCGATGAGCAGTTCTTC.

This clone was detected a few times. The chain links TRBV4-3 to TRBJ2-7; perhaps TRBD2 as D (5 bases). Germline V gives CDR1 LGHNA, CDR2 YSLEER. Deletions cut 3 bases from V and 2 bases from J, with 14 bases between. The CDR3 extends over 15 amino acids. The chain's CDR3 is CASSQGTGNPYEQYF. The CDR3 coding sequence is TGCGCCAGCAGCCAGGGTACCGGGAACCCCTACGAGCAGTACTTC.

This clone was detected only once. The chain links TRBV7-8 to TRBJ1-1; TRBD1 agrees at 12 bases. CDR1 is SGHVS and CDR2 is FQNEAQ in the germline V gene. CDR3 size: 15 residues. V shed 5 bases and J 4 bases; nucleotides not matched to a gene: 5. The CDR3 DNA sequence: TGTGCCAGCAGCCAACCGGGACAGGGGGCCACTGAAGCTTTCTTT. It yields the protein CASSQPGQGATEAFF.

The chain joins TRBV10-3 to TRBJ2-7, with 7 bases matching TRBD2. This CDR3 comprises 15 residues. Trimming at V came to 6 bases and at J to 0 bases, leaving 8 bases not matched to a gene. Germline-derived CDR1 and CDR2 are ENHRY and SYGVKD. The CDR3 spells CAISDPGLPSYEQYF. CDR3 in DNA: TGTGCCATCAGCGACCCGGGACTACCCTCCTACGAGCAGTACTTC.

The chain combines TRBV2 with TRBJ1-2; D is uncertain. V lost 8 bases, J lost 8 bases, and 12 bases lay in between. This CDR3 contains 11 residues. Germline V gene sequence: CDR1 SNHLY, CDR2 FYNNEI. This CDR3 reads CASCGLRGYTF. The CDR3 nucleotides read TGTGCCAGCTGCGGGCTTCGGGGCTACACCTTC.